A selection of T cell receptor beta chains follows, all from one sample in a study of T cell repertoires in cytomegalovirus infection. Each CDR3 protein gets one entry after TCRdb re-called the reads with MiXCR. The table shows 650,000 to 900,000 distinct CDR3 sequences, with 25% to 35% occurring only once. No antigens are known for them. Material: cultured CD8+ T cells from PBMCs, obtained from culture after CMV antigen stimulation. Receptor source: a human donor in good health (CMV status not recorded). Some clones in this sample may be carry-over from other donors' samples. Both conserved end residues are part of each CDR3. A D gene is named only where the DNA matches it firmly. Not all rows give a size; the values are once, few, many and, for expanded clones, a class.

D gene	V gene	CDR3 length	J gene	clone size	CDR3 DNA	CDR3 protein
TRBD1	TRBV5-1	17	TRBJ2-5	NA	TGCGCCAGCAGCCCTGGAGTCAACAGGGGGGCGACGGAGACCCAGTACTTC	CASSPGVNRGATETQYF
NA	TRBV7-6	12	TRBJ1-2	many	TGTGCCAGCCGTGGGCAGTCAGTTGGCTACACCTTC	CASRGQSVGYTF
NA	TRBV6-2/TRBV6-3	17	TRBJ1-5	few	TGTGCCAGCAGCCTTAAGGTACGTCCTCAGCGCAATCAGCCCCAGCATTTT	CASSLKVRPQRNQPQHF
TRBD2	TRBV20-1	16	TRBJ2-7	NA	TGCAGTGCTAGAGCGGAGCGGGGGGGCGTATCCTACGAGCAGTACTTC	CSARAERGGVSYEQYF
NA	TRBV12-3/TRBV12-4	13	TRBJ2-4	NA	TGTGCCAGCAGTTTAGGCAGGGCGGACATTCAGTACTTC	CASSLGRADIQYF
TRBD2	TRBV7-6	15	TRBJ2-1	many	TGTGCCAGCAGCTTTCTAGCGGGGGGGACGGATGAGCAGTTCTTC	CASSFLAGGTDEQFF
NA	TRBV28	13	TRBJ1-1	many	TGTGCCAGCAGTTTTGGGAGGCACACTGAAGCTTTCTTT	CASSFGRHTEAFF
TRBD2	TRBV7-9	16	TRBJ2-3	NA	TGTGCCAGCAGCCCTTCTAGCGGGGGGGGCCCCGATACGCAGTATTTT	CASSPSSGGGPDTQYF
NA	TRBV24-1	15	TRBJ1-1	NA	TGTGCCACCAGAGCCCGGGGGGGAGTGAACACTGAAGCTTTCTTT	CATRARGGVNTEAFF
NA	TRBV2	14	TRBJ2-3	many	TGTGCCAGCAGGGACCCAGCCCAAACAGATACGCAGTATTTT	CASRDPAQTDTQYF
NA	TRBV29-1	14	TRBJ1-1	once	TGCAGCGTCGGACGGTTGGGCCAATCTAGTGAAGCTTTCTTT	CSVGRLGQSSEAFF
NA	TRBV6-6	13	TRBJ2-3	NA	TGTGCCAGCAGCCAGGAGGTCCGGGGTACGCAGTATTTT	CASSQEVRGTQYF
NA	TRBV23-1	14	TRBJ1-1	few	TGCGCCAGCAGTCAATCCCAGGGACTGGATGAAGCTTTCTTT	CASSQSQGLDEAFF
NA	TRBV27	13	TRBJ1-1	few	TGTGCCAGCACGGGATTTATGAACACTGAAGCTTTCTTT	CASTGFMNTEAFF
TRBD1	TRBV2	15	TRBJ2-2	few	TGTGCCAGCAGCACGAGGACAGGGAATGCCGGGGAGCTGTTTTTT	CASSTRTGNAGELFF
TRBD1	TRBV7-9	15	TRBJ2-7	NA	TGTGCCAGCAGCTACCCCGGGACAGGGTCTTACGAGCAGTACTTC	CASSYPGTGSYEQYF
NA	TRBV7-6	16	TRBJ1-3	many	TGTGCCAGCACCCCCTCCAATGGACGACTGGGAAACACCATATATTTT	CASTPSNGRLGNTIYF
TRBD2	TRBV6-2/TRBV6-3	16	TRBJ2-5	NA	TGTGCCAGCAGTTATGGGGGAGGGACCTTCGGTCGGACCCAGTACTTC	CASSYGGGTFGRTQYF
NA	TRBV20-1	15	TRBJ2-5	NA	TGCAGTGTTGCAACTAGCTCGGACCTCCAAGAGACCCAGTACTTC	CSVATSSDLQETQYF
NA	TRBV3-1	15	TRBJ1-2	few	TGTGCCAGCAGCCAAGGGAGGGGCCAGAACTATGGCTACACCTTC	CASSQGRGQNYGYTF
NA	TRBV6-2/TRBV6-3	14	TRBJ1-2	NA	TGTGCCAGCAGCCCCCGGGCATCTTCCTATGGCTACACCTTC	CASSPRASSYGYTF
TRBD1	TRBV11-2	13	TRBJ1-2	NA	TGTGCCAGCAGCCACAGGGGTAGTTATGGCTACACCTTC	CASSHRGSYGYTF
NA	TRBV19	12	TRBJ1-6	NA	TGTGCCAGTAAACAGGGTAATTCACCCCTCCACTTT	CASKQGNSPLHF
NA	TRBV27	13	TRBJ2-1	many	TGTGCCAGCAGTGCGGGAAGCTACAATGAGCAGTTCTTC	CASSAGSYNEQFF
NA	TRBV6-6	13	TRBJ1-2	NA	TGTGCCAGCAGAGACCCATCAGGGACCGGCTACACCTTC	CASRDPSGTGYTF
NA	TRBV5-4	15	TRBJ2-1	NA	TGTGCCAGCAGCTCTAGACAGGGACTCTACAATGAGCAGTTCTTC	CASSSRQGLYNEQFF
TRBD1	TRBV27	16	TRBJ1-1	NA	TGTGCCAGCAATTCTTATCCGGGACAGGGGGACACTGAAGCTTTCTTT	CASNSYPGQGDTEAFF
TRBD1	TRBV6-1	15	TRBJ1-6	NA	TGTGCCAGCAGTGACCCGACAGGGGCGAATTCACCCCTCCACTTT	CASSDPTGANSPLHF
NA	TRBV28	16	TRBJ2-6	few	TGTGCCAGCAGGCCTAAGACTGGGGCTGGGGCCAACGTCCTGACTTTC	CASRPKTGAGANVLTF
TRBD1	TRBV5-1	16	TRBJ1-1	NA	TGCGCCAGCAGCACCGGGACAGGGGGCATGAACACTGAAGCTTTCTTT	CASSTGTGGMNTEAFF
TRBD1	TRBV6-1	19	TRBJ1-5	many	TGTGCCAGCAGTGAAGATCGGACAGGGGGGAGATATAACAATCAGCCCCAGCATTTT	CASSEDRTGGRYNNQPQHF
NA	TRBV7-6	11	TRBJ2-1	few	TGTGCCAGCAGCTTGAGTTATGGGCAGTTCTTC	CASSLSYGQFF
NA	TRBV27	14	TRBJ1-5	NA	TGTGCCAGCAGCCTCCAGGGTGTGGCTCAGCCCCAGCATTTT	CASSLQGVAQPQHF
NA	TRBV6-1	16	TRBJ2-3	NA	TGTGCCAGCAGTTCCGACCGACCGAAGGGCACAGATACGCAGTATTTT	CASSSDRPKGTDTQYF
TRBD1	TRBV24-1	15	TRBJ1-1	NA	TGTGCCACCAGTGAACACGGGACAGTGAACACTGAAGCTTTCTTT	CATSEHGTVNTEAFF
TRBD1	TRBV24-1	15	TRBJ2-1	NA	TGTGCCACCAGGCCCGGGACAGGGGGTATCAATGAGCAGTTCTTC	CATRPGTGGINEQFF
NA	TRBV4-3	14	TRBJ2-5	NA	TGCGCCAGCAGCCAAGTCGATAGAGGGGGGACCCAGTACTTC	CASSQVDRGGTQYF
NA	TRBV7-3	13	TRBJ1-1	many	TGTGCCAGCAGCTTTCTGGGGGACACTGAAGCTTTCTTT	CASSFLGDTEAFF
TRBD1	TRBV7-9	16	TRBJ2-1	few	TGTGCCAGCAGCCTATCCCGGACAGGTGCCCACAATGAGCAGTTCTTC	CASSLSRTGAHNEQFF
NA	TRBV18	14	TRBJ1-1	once	TGTGCCACCGCCGGGACTCTCGGGGACACTGAAGCTTTCTTT	CATAGTLGDTEAFF
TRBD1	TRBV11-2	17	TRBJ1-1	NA	TGTGCCAGCACCCTTTGGAGGACAGGGAAAGGGTACACTGAAGCTTTCTTT	CASTLWRTGKGYTEAFF
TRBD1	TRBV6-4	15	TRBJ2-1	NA	TGTGCCAGCAGTGACTCGACAGGGACCTACAATGAGCAGTTCTTC	CASSDSTGTYNEQFF
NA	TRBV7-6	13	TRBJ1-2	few	TGTGCCAGCAGCCTTAGTGTGGACTATGGCTACACCTTC	CASSLSVDYGYTF
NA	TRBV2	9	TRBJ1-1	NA	TGTGCCAGAATTACTGAAGCTTTCTTT	CARITEAFF
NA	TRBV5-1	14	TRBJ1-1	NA	TGCGCCAGCAGACCCGCAGGGGAGAACACTGAAGCTTTCTTT	CASRPAGENTEAFF
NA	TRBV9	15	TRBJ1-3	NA	TGTGCCAGCAGCGTAGGACAGGACTCTGGAAACACCATATATTTT	CASSVGQDSGNTIYF
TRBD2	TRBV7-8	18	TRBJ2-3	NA	TGTGCCAGCAGCTTAAACTTACAGGGACTAGCGGAAACAGATACGCAGTATTTT	CASSLNLQGLAETDTQYF
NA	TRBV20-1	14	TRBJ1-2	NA	TGCAGTGCCGGTATTCCGGGACATAACTATGGCTACACCTTC	CSAGIPGHNYGYTF
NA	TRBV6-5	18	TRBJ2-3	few	TGTGCCAGCAGTTACTCGGCTCAGGGGACCGCTGGCACAGATACGCAGTATTTT	CASSYSAQGTAGTDTQYF
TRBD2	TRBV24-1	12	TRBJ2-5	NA	TGTGCCACCAGTGAGGGAGGGGAGACCCAGTACTTC	CATSEGGETQYF
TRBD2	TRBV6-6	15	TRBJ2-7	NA	TGTGCCAGCAGCCTACTAGCGGGGGGGCTGAGCGAGCAGTACTTC	CASSLLAGGLSEQYF
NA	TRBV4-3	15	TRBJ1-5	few	TGCGCCAGCAGCCAAGAATGGGGGGAGGATCAGCCCCAGCATTTT	CASSQEWGEDQPQHF
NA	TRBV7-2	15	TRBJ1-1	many	TGTGCCAGCAGATACCGGGACCTCATGAACACTGAAGCTTTCTTT	CASRYRDLMNTEAFF
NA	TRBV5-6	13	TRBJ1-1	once	TGTGCCAGCAGCTTAGGGGGTCCAATGGGAGCTTTCTTT	CASSLGGPMGAFF
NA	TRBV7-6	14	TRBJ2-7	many	TGTGCCAGCAGCCGAGCCGGGGTTTCCTACGAGCAGTACTTC	CASSRAGVSYEQYF
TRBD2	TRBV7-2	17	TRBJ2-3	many	TGTGCCAGCAGCTTAAAACTAGCGGGGGCCGGGGCAGATACGCAGTATTTT	CASSLKLAGAGADTQYF
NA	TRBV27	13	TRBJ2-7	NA	TGTGCCAGCAGTTTTTTTCAGGGCTACGAGCAGTACTTC	CASSFFQGYEQYF
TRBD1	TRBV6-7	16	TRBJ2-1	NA	TGTGCCAGCACCTTACGACAGGGGAGCTCCTACAATGAGCAGTTCTTC	CASTLRQGSSYNEQFF
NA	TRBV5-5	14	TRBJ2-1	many	TGTGCCAGCAGCTTAGAGGTGGACTACAATGAGCAGTTCTTC	CASSLEVDYNEQFF
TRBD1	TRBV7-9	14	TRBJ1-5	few	TGTGCCAGCAGCTTAGGGACAGGTCACCAGCCCCAGCATTTT	CASSLGTGHQPQHF